What follows are 7 T cell receptor beta chains derived from one specimen sequenced in a study of blood T cell repertoires in COVID-19. Measured with immunoSEQ multiplex PCR; TCRdb has only the in-frame clones, and not every one. This table holds 200,000 to 250,000 clones, 80% to 90% found once. Sample: peripheral blood. The receptors were sampled from a woman older than 75 with active or convalescent COVID-19.

This rearrangement joins TRBV15 to TRBJ1-1; D is unresolved. CDR3 length: 13 amino acids. With 5 bases removed from V and 1 base from J, the gap between germline ends came to 8 bases. The germline V gene encodes CDR1 LNHNV and CDR2 YYDKDF (reference sequence). The CDR3 DNA reads TGTGCCACCAGCTTAAGTAGGAACACTGAAGCTTTCTTT. Amino acids: CATSLSRNTEAFF.

V gene TRBV6-2 or TRBV6-3 combines with J gene TRBJ2-7; D is perhaps TRBD2 (6 bases). CDR1 is MNHEY, CDR2 SVGEGT, per germline. The CDR3 loop spans 15 amino acids. Trimming shortened V by 2 bases and J by 1 base, and 12 bases separated the two germline ends. CDR3 sequence reads: CASSYPLAWSYEQYF. CDR3 DNA sequence: TGTGCCAGCAGTTACCCCCTAGCGTGGTCCTACGAGCAGTACTTC.

This sequence joins TRBV7-8 and TRBJ2-2; TRBD2 matches 9 bases. The germline gives CDR1 SGHVS, CDR2 FQNEAQ. V lost 5 bases to trimming and J lost 2 bases; unmatched junction nucleotides: 6. The CDR3 has 16 residues. Written as DNA, the CDR3 is TGTGCCAGCAGCCCCGGACTAGCGATTAACACCGGGGAGCTGTTTTTT. Amino acids: CASSPGLAINTGELFF.

The chain employs TRBV5-4 and TRBJ1-1; 8 positions agree with TRBD1. The CDR3 runs 15 residues. CDR1 SGHNT and CDR2 YYREEE come from the germline V gene (reference sequence). The V gene end was trimmed by 4 bases and the J gene end by 4 bases; junction bases not matched to a gene: 9. The chain's CDR3 is CASSTWTGMGTEAFF. CDR3 sequence (DNA): TGTGCCAGCAGCACCTGGACAGGGATGGGCACTGAAGCTTTCTTT. Drawing the rest from reference TRBV5-4 and TRBJ1-1, the complete variable domain is ETGVTQSPTHLIKTRGQQVTLRCSSQSGHNTVSWYQQALGQGPQFIFQYYREEENGRGNFPPRFSGLQFPNYSSELNVNALELDDSALYLCASSTWTGMGTEAFFGQGTRLTVV.

The rearrangement joins TRBV5-5 to TRBJ2-2, with D uncertain. Trimming pared 0 bases from V and 0 bases from J, leaving 9 bases between. CDR1 and CDR2 (germline): SGHKS, YYEKEE (reference sequence). The CDR3 has 16 residues. The CDR3 here is CASSLVARTNTGELFF. CDR3 nucleotides: TGTGCCAGCAGCTTGGTGGCCAGAACGAACACCGGGGAGCTGTTTTTT.

With regard to this clone: The identical CDR3 is also encoded by other nucleotide sequences in the sample. This rearrangement joins TRBV10-3 to TRBJ2-5; a possible D gene is TRBD2 (6 bases). Trimming stripped 4 bases from V and 3 bases from J, with 9 bases between. The germline gives CDR1 ENHRY, CDR2 SYGVKD. The CDR3 runs 13 residues. The CDR3 loop reads CAISGGGEETQYF. DNA for the CDR3: TGTGCCATCAGTGGAGGCGGGGAAGAGACCCAGTACTTC.

Only a few counts were recorded for this clone. The chain recombines TRBV4-2 with TRBJ1-4; D perhaps matches TRBD1 (5 bases). In germline, CDR1 is LGHNA, CDR2 YNFKEQ. CDR3 length: 15 amino acids. Trimming shortened V by 0 bases and J by 4 bases, and 9 bases separated the two germline ends. CDR3 sequence: CASSQEATVNEKLFF. As DNA, the CDR3 is TGTGCCAGCAGCCAAGAGGCGACAGTTAATGAAAAACTGTTTTTT.